One sample yielded the 3 T cell receptor beta chains listed below, sequenced in a study of blood T cell repertoires in COVID-19. Data came from immunoSEQ multiplex PCR; TCRdb stores just in-frame clones and leaves some out. Counted here are over 100,000 clones, about 90% occurring once; the ten biggest clones make up more than 14%. Sequenced: peripheral blood. All receptors come from a man between 45 and 60 years old with acute or convalescent COVID-19.

The chain links TRBV28 to TRBJ2-1; 13 bases line up with TRBD2. The junction had 7 bases not matched to a gene; V was cut back by 2 bases and J by 15 bases. The germline CDR1 and CDR2 sequences are MDHEN and SYDVKM. The CDR3 loop spans 14 amino acids. The CDR3 reads CASSLALAGGPPFF. The DNA of the CDR3 is TGTGCCAGCAGTTTAGCACTAGCGGGAGGGCCTCCGTTCTTC.

V usage is TRBV30 and J usage is TRBJ2-1; D is possibly TRBD2 (6 bases). Germline CDR1 and CDR2: GTSNPN and SVGIG (reference sequence). The CDR3 contains 11 residues. The V end was cut by 3 bases, the J end by 15 bases, with 15 bases between. The CDR3 DNA is TGTGCCTGGAGATTGGGGACTGCGCCGTTCTTC. Its translation is CAWRLGTAPFF.

In this sample, this clone turned up once. V gene TRBV24-1 combines with J gene TRBJ2-7; D might be TRBD2 (6 bases). Deletions cut 12 bases from V and 5 bases from J, with 19 bases between. The CDR3 spans 13 residues. Looked up from germline, CDR1 is KGHDR and CDR2 is SFDVKD. In DNA, the CDR3 is TGTGCCCCCCGCCGGGGACTCACAGACGAGCAGTACTTC. Its protein is CAPRRGLTDEQYF.